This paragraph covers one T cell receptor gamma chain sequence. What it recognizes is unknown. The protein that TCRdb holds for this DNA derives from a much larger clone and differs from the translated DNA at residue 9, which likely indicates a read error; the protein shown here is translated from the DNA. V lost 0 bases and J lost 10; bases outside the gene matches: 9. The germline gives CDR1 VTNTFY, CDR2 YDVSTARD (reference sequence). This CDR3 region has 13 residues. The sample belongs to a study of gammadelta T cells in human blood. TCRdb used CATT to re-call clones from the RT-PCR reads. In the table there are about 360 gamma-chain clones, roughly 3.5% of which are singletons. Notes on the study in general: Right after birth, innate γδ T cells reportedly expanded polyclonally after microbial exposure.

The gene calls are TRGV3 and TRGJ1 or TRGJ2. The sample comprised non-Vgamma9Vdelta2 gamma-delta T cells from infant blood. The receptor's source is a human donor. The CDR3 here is CATWDREFEKKLF. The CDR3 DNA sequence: TGTGCCACCTGGGACAGGGAGTTCGAAAAGAAACTCTTT.